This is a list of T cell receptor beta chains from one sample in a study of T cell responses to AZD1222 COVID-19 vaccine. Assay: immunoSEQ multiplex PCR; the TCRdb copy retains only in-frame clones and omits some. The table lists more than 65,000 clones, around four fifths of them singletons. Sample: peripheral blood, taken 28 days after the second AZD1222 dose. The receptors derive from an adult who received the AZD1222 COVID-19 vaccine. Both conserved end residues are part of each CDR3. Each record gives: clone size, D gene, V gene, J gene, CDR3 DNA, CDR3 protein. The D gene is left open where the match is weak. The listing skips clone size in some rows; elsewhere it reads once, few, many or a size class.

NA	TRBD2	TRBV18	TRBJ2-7	TGTGCCAGCTCACCACGGAGCGGGGGCATCTACGAGCAGTACTTC	CASSPRSGGIYEQYF
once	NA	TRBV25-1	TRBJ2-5	TGTGCCAGCAGTGAATTCAGGGGTCAAGAGACCCAGTACTTC	CASSEFRGQETQYF
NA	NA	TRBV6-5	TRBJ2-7	TGTGCCAGCAGACCGGGTTCCCGAGGTGAGCAGTACTTC	CASRPGSRGEQYF
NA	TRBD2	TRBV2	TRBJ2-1	TGTGCCAGCAGTGAAGGACTAGCGGGAGTACATGAGCAGTTCTTC	CASSEGLAGVHEQFF
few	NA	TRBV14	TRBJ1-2	TGTGCCAGCAGCCAAGGGGTATCAACAGGAGAAGGCTACACCTTC	CASSQGVSTGEGYTF
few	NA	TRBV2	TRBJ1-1	TGTGCCTTCAGCAGGGTCGGGTCTGAAGCTTTCTTT	CAFSRVGSEAFF
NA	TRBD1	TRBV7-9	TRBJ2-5	TGTGCCAGCAGCGCCGGGACAGGGAACGGAGAGACCCAGTACTTC	CASSAGTGNGETQYF
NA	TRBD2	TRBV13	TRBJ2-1	TGTGCCAGCAGCGCCCGGACTAGCGGGGGGGATGAGCAGTTCTTC	CASSARTSGGDEQFF
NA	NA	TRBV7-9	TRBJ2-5	TGTGCCAGCAGCCTCGGGTCGGGGTCAGGCGTACAAGAGACCCAGTACTTC	CASSLGSGSGVQETQYF
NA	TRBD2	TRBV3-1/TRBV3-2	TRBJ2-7	TGTGCCAGCAGCCAAGGGACTAGCGGGGTGTCCTACGAGCAGTACTTC	CASSQGTSGVSYEQYF
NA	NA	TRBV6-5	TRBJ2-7	TGTGCCAGCAGTTACTCGGGCTCAGCCTACGAGCAGTACTTC	CASSYSGSAYEQYF
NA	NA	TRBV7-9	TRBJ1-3	TGTGCCAGCAGCTCCGCGGGCTCTGGAAACACCATATATTTT	CASSSAGSGNTIYF
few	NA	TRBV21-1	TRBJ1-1	TGTGCCAGCAGCAAAGATAAGGGACAGGAGAACACTGAAGCTTTCTTT	CASSKDKGQENTEAFF
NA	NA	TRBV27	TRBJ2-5	TGTGCCACCAGGACATGGGGTTTAGAGACCCAGTACTTC	CATRTWGLETQYF
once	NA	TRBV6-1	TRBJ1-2	TGTGCCAGCAGTGAAGGGGACGGTGCTAACTATGGCTACACCTTC	CASSEGDGANYGYTF
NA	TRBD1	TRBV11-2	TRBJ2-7	TGTGCCAGCAGCCGAGGACAGGGGTCAACCTACGAGCAGTACTTC	CASSRGQGSTYEQYF
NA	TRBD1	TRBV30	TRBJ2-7	TGTGCCTGGCGGAGCCTGGGACAGGAAGGCGCCGAGCAGTACTTC	CAWRSLGQEGAEQYF
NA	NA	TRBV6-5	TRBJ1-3	TGTGCCAGCAGTTACCTAGGACTGACCTCTGGAAACACCATATATTTT	CASSYLGLTSGNTIYF
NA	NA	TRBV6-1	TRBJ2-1	TGTGCCAGCAGTGAAGGGCCTTACAATGAGCAGTTCTTC	CASSEGPYNEQFF
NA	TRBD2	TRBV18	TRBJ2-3	TGTGCCAGCTCACCTAGCGGGGGGGCCACAGATACGCAGTATTTT	CASSPSGGATDTQYF
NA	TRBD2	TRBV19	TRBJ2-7	TGTGCCAGTAGCCCGGCCTACGGGGGGGTTTACGAGCAGTACTTC	CASSPAYGGVYEQYF
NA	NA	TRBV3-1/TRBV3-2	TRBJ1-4	TGTGCCAGCAGCCAAGATCGGGGCCAGGGGAGAACTAATGAAAAACTGTTTTTT	CASSQDRGQGRTNEKLFF